Listed below are T cell receptor beta chains from one sample, sequenced in a study of PD-1 blockade in classical Hodgkin lymphoma. The assay was immunoSEQ multiplex PCR, and TCRdb's table has in-frame clones only and misses some. The table shows about 47,000 clones, with roughly 93% occurring only once. Specimen: peripheral blood mononuclear cells (PBMCs). These receptors all come from a human donor with classical Hodgkin lymphoma. Each CDR3 is given with its conserved first and last residue. The order of the fields is J gene, V gene, CDR3 protein.

>TRBJ1-1|TRBV9
CASSVSPQNTEAFF
>TRBJ2-2|TRBV2
CASSVPSQGWTGELFF
>TRBJ1-5|TRBV10-3
CAISLQGGEQPQHF
>TRBJ1-4|TRBV9
CASSVASRHNEKLFF
>TRBJ2-5|TRBV2
CASISDRVATQYF
>TRBJ1-1|TRBV7-9
CASSLARDAEAFF
>TRBJ1-1|TRBV5-4
CASSLVRRETEAFF
>TRBJ2-7|TRBV11-3
CASSLGPLGNEQYF
>TRBJ2-7|TRBV10-2
CASSEAGSYEQYF
>TRBJ1-5|TRBV6-1
CASTLEGGWNQPQHF
>TRBJ1-1|TRBV5-1
CASSLANRHNTEAFF
>TRBJ2-3|TRBV29-1
CSVEGRFTDTQYF
>TRBJ2-3|TRBV23-1
CASSLKRTASTDTQYF
>TRBJ1-4|TRBV25-1
CASSESGRLNEKLFF
>TRBJ2-7|TRBV7-9
CASSSFSAAYEQYF
>TRBJ2-2|TRBV6-1
CADARGGRTGELFF
>TRBJ1-5|TRBV28
CASESTGLEQPQHF
>TRBJ1-1|TRBV7-3
CASSFAMNTEAFF
>TRBJ1-2|TRBV19
CASSIGGDYGYTF
>TRBJ1-2|TRBV11-3
CASSSGEGDAGGYTF
>TRBJ1-2|TRBV7-8
CASSPESTGNYGYTF
>TRBJ1-2|TRBV2
CASSEEGNYGYTF
>TRBJ2-7|TRBV6-5
CASNSPGLGDYEQYF
>TRBJ2-5|TRBV18
CASSPPSSGWAQYF
>TRBJ2-3|TRBV5-6
CASSFGITDTQYF
>TRBJ2-2|TRBV10-3
CAISAPGREDTGELFF
>TRBJ1-6|TRBV7-6
CATTPGGDSPLHF
>TRBJ2-1|TRBV14
CASSRTGSYNEQFF
>TRBJ1-3|TRBV7-7
CASSPDSSATGNTIYF